This T cell receptor (beta chain) was sequenced during a study of blood T cell repertoires in COVID-19. Study as a whole: Acute-phase and convalescent COVID-19 samples originated in the United States, Italy and Spain. From T cells, B-cell-depleted T cells, or PBMCs came the material, which was cDNA or gDNA.

Concerning this clone: The junction departs from the called germline gene at one end, perhaps through a read error.

Authors' analysis steps: Amplification of reference gene primers was used by the study to estimate nucleated cell counts. Data came from immunoSEQ multiplex PCR; TCRdb stores just in-frame clones and leaves some out. Clonal size and the V and J genes are those of that table, whereas D and trimming came from the DNA. The data hold roughly 61,000 clones, with 90% observed a single time. In germline, CDR1 is SEHNR, CDR2 FQNEAQ (reference sequence). There are 16 residues in the CDR3. This sequence was found in an older man with acute or convalescent COVID-19. The sequenced sample was peripheral blood. V usage is TRBV7-9 and J usage is TRBJ2-1; TRBD2 aligns across 10 bases. The CDR3 spells CASSLVRGPSGGNRVF. In DNA, the CDR3 is TGTGCCAGCAGCTTAGTGAGGGGCCCTAGCGGGGGAAACCGGGTCTTC. The whole variable domain, filled in from reference TRBV7-9 and TRBJ2-1, reads DTGVSQNPRHKITKRGQNVTFRCDPISEHNRLYWYRQTLGQGPEFLTYFQNEAQLEKSRLLSDRFSAERPKGSFSTLEIQRTEQGDSAMYLCASSLVRGPSGGNRVFGPGTRLTVL.